This T cell receptor beta chain is from a study of blood T cell repertoires in COVID-19. Background on the study: Sites across the United States, Italy and Spain contributed samples from acute and convalescent COVID-19.

The germline gives CDR1 LGHDT, CDR2 YNNKEL (reference sequence). Trimming at V came to 0 bases and at J to 5 bases, leaving 8 bases not matched to a gene. This CDR3 comprises 16 residues. Original handling: Cell counts per sample came from amplifying reference gene primers. Here immunoSEQ multiplex PCR was the method, and the copy in TCRdb shows in-frame clones only, minus some. That table supplies the V and J calls and clone size; D and trimming were determined from the DNA. The data hold over 600,000 clones, with approximately 90% observed a single time. Specimen: peripheral blood. V gene TRBV3-1 (or the pseudogene TRBV3-2) combines with J gene TRBJ2-3, with 7 bases aligning to TRBD2. The receptor's source is a woman aged 18-29 years with acute or convalescent COVID-19. CDR3 protein: CASSQDRQGGKDTQYF. In DNA form, the CDR3 reads TGTGCCAGCAGCCAAGATAGGCAGGGAGGGAAAGATACGCAGTATTTT.